The next 20 T cell receptor beta chains were all read from a single sample in a study of T-cell memory formation after mild COVID-19. TCRdb reanalysed the 5' RACE reads using MiXCR and keeps one entry per CDR3 protein. The table records roughly 100,000 distinct CDR3 sequences, around 16% of them present only once. Sequenced sample: PBMCs or a T cell subset sorted from them (not recorded which). The receptors stem from a man aged 18 to 30 who had mild COVID-19 (a few samples of this study predate the infection). Cell type and time point are not known.

The CDR3 DNA follows: TGTGCCAGCAGCGTAGAAGCCAGCATAACAGATACGCAGTATTTT. This gives the protein CASSVEASITDTQYF. V gene TRBV9 combines with J gene TRBJ2-3; no firm D call. Germline V gene data show CDR1 as SGDLS and CDR2 as YYNGEE. The CDR3 contains 15 residues. The V and J ends lost 0 bases and 3 bases respectively, with 11 bases between them.

The J gene is TRBJ2-2, the V gene TRBV7-2, with TRBD1 identical over 9 bases. Germline V gives CDR1 SGHTA, CDR2 FQGNSA. The CDR3 sequence is 21 residues long. Unmatched junction bases numbered 23, after V lost 4 bases and J lost 5 bases. CDR3 DNA sequence: TGTGCCAGCAGCTCCGCTTTGTTCCGGACAGGGGTTAGTAAGAAGACCGGGGAGCTGTTTTTT. This gives the protein CASSSALFRTGVSKKTGELFF. Variable domain in full (rest from reference TRBV7-2 and TRBJ2-2): GAGVSQSPSNKVTEKGKDVELRCDPISGHTALYWYRQSLGQGLEFLIYFQGNSAPDKSGLPSDRFSAERTGGSVSTLTIQRTQQEDSAVYLCASSSALFRTGVSKKTGELFFGEGSRLTVL.

This clonotype has a handful of counts. V gene TRBV4-1 combines with J gene TRBJ1-5, with no clear D. The V gene's germline CDR1 is MGHRA and CDR2 YSYEKL. V shed 4 bases and J shed 6 bases, with 13 bases lying between them. The CDR3 length is 14 residues. The CDR3 nucleotides read TGCGCCAGCAGCCCTACGAGTGGTTTTCAGCCCCAGCATTTT. It yields the protein CASSPTSGFQPQHF.

The genes are TRBV4-3 and TRBJ2-1; D remains ambiguous. This CDR3 is 14 amino acids long. V lost 0 bases to trimming and J lost 0 bases, with 3 bases between them. Per germline, CDR1 LGHNA and CDR2 YSLEER. The CDR3, as DNA: TGCGCCAGCAGCCAAGACCACTCCTACAATGAGCAGTTCTTC. It yields the protein CASSQDHSYNEQFF.

The rearrangement links TRBV27 to TRBJ2-5, with D possibly TRBD1 on 5 matching bases. Between the trimmed V and J ends, which lost 7 bases and 7 bases, there was a span of 22 bases. The CDR3 length is 15 residues. Germline V CDR1 and CDR2: MNHEY, SMNVEV (reference sequence). The CDR3 region is CASTPTDPIRSTQYF. The DNA for the CDR3 is TGTGCCAGCACCCCGACAGATCCCATAAGATCGACCCAGTACTTC.

The chain recombines TRBV7-9 with TRBJ2-3, with a weak D call TRBD2 (6 bases). The V end was cut by 3 bases, the J end by 2 bases, with 15 bases between. This CDR3 contains 16 residues. Per germline, CDR1 SEHNR and CDR2 FQNEAQ (reference sequence). CDR3 loop: CASSLGFAGSTDTQYF. For the CDR3, the DNA is TGTGCCAGCAGCTTGGGGTTCGCGGGGTCCACAGATACGCAGTATTTT.

At least ten counts were recorded for this clonotype. The chain has TRBV4-1 and TRBJ2-7, with D hard to call. The ends were cut back, 4 bases at V and 3 bases at J, with 16 bases in the middle. The CDR3 loop spans 15 amino acids. Per the germline V gene, CDR1 is MGHRA and CDR2 is YSYEKL. The CDR3 is CASSRRPSGFYEQYF. The CDR3 DNA reads as TGCGCCAGCAGCCGAAGACCTTCGGGCTTCTACGAGCAGTACTTC.

This clonotype has more than one count but fewer than ten. The chain recombines TRBV6-5 with TRBJ2-1; 7 nucleotides line up with TRBD2. The CDR3 runs 16 residues. V lost 2 bases and J lost 5; bases outside the gene matches: 9. Germline assignment: CDR1 MNHEY and CDR2 SVGAGI. The CDR3 region has the DNA TGTGCCAGCAGTTACCAAAGCGGGGACCTAAACAATGAGCAGTTCTTC. Its protein is CASSYQSGDLNNEQFF.

This rearrangement joins TRBV4-3 to TRBJ2-5; D remains ambiguous. This CDR3 spans 13 amino acids. Germline V gives CDR1 LGHNA, CDR2 YSLEER. With 4 bases removed from V and 6 bases from J, the gap between germline ends came to 12 bases. CDR3: CASSRTGSQTQYF. For the CDR3, the DNA is TGCGCCAGCAGCCGAACCGGCAGTCAGACCCAGTACTTC.

In this sample, this clonotype turned up many times. This chain joins TRBV4-1 and TRBJ2-7; D is possibly TRBD1 or TRBD2 (5 bases each). CDR3 length: 15 amino acids. The V end lost 1 base, the J end lost 0 bases, and 10 bases lay between the germline ends. CDR1 is MGHRA, CDR2 YSYEKL, per germline. CDR3 loop: CASSQASGSSYEQYV. CDR3 DNA: TGCGCCAGCAGCCAAGCCTCAGGGAGCTCCTACGAGCAGTACGTC.

The chain employs TRBV10-2 and TRBJ2-7; TRBD2 aligns across 7 bases. Germline assignment: CDR1 WSHSY and CDR2 SAAADI. Trimming removed 10 bases from V and 3 bases from J; junction bases left unmatched: 6. The CDR3 length is 12 residues. The CDR3 protein is CATRGGVYEQYF. CDR3 DNA sequence: TGCGCCACCCGGGGAGGGGTCTACGAGCAGTACTTC.

The chain employs TRBV29-1 and TRBJ2-7; unclear D gene. Germline V gives CDR1 SQVTM, CDR2 ANQGSEA. Trimming stripped 4 bases from V and 4 bases from J, with 8 bases between. The CDR3 is 11 residues long. The DNA of the CDR3 is TGCAGCGTTGGTTGGCTTTACGAGCAGTACTTC. It is translated as CSVGWLYEQYF.

This clonotype showed up many times. The gene calls are TRBV7-9 and TRBJ1-1; the D gene is possibly TRBD1 (6 bases). There are 13 residues in the CDR3. Germline V lookup: CDR1 SEHNR, CDR2 FQNEAQ (reference sequence). Trimming took 4 bases from V and 6 from J, leaving 12 bases between them. CDR3 residues: CASSWGAGPEAFF. In nucleotides, the CDR3 is TGTGCCAGCAGCTGGGGGGCAGGGCCTGAAGCTTTCTTT.

This clonotype was seen at least ten times. The genes are TRBV5-1 and TRBJ1-1; D is perhaps TRBD1 (5 bases). The CDR3 runs 12 residues. CDR1 SGHRS and CDR2 YFSETQ come from the germline V gene. The ends were cut back, 7 bases at V and 2 bases at J, with 9 bases in the middle. The CDR3 loop is CASVGPNTEAFF. CDR3 DNA: TGCGCCAGCGTGGGACCCAACACTGAAGCTTTCTTT. Filled out from reference TRBV5-1 and TRBJ1-1, the complete variable domain reads KAGVTQTPRYLIKTRGQQVTLSCSPISGHRSVSWYQQTPGQGLQFLFEYFSETQRNKGNFPGRFSGRQFSNSRSEMNVSTLELGDSALYLCASVGPNTEAFFGQGTRLTVV.

At least ten counts were recorded for this clonotype. The chain recombines TRBV10-2 with TRBJ1-1; 7 positions agree with TRBD1. Trimming took 6 bases from V and 11 from J; bases not matched to a gene: 9. Germline V CDR1 and CDR2: WSHSY, SAAADI. This CDR3 contains 12 residues. The DNA of the CDR3 is TGCGCCAGCAGCCCCAGGGGGTTTAGGGCTTTCTTT. The encoded protein is CASSPRGFRAFF.

This clonotype has just a few counts. This rearrangement joins TRBV3-1 to TRBJ1-5; D gene unclear. The germline V gene encodes CDR1 LGHDT and CDR2 YNNKEL (reference sequence). V was pared by 4 bases and J by 1 base, with 8 bases between. This CDR3 contains 14 residues. In nucleotides, the CDR3 is TGTGCCAGCAGCCCCAAAAGGAGCAATCAGCCCCAGCATTTT. Its translation: CASSPKRSNQPQHF.

This clonotype has just a few counts. This chain connects TRBV6-5 to TRBJ1-1; D unresolved. Trimming stripped 2 bases from V and 5 bases from J, with 9 bases between. This CDR3 is built from 13 residues. CDR1 MNHEY and CDR2 SVGAGI come from the germline V gene. CDR3 region: CASSYRRGTEAFF. The CDR3 DNA follows: TGTGCCAGCAGTTACAGGAGAGGGACTGAAGCTTTCTTT.

Only a few counts were recorded for this clonotype. Here the CDR3 DNA reads TGTGCCAGCAGCTTAGGAGGGTGGAGGACAGATACGCAGTATTTT. Residues: CASSLGGWRTDTQYF. This chain links TRBV7-9 with TRBJ2-3, with D tentatively TRBD2 (5 bases). V shed 1 base and J shed 3 bases, with 11 bases lying between them. The CDR3 extends over 15 amino acids. Looked up from germline, CDR1 is SEHNR and CDR2 is FQNEAQ (reference sequence).

This clonotype showed up many times. As DNA, the CDR3 is TGCAGTGCTAGAGATTCGGCGGGGCCCTACAATGAGCAGTTCTTC. Translation: CSARDSAGPYNEQFF. The rearrangement joins TRBV20-1 to TRBJ2-1; D is possibly TRBD2 (6 bases). This CDR3 has 15 amino acids. The germline V gene has CDR1 DFQATT and CDR2 SNEGSKA (reference sequence). V lost 0 bases to trimming and J lost 2 bases, with 11 bases between them.

This clonotype was found many times. The V gene is TRBV28, the J gene TRBJ2-7, with TRBD2 identical over 9 bases. The CDR3 has 15 amino acids. Unmatched junction bases numbered 15, after V lost 8 bases and J lost 7 bases. Germline V gene lookup returns CDR1 MDHEN and CDR2 SYDVKM. The CDR3 coding sequence is TGTGCCAGCCTCGAAGCGGGGGGACGGCCTACGGAGCAGTACTTC. Protein sequence: CASLEAGGRPTEQYF. The whole variable domain, remainder taken from reference TRBV28 and TRBJ2-7, is DVKVTQSSRYLVKRTGEKVFLECVQDMDHENMFWYRQDPGLGLRLIYFSYDVKMKEKGDIPEGYSVSREKKERFSLILESASTNQTSMYLCASLEAGGRPTEQYFGPGTRLTVT.